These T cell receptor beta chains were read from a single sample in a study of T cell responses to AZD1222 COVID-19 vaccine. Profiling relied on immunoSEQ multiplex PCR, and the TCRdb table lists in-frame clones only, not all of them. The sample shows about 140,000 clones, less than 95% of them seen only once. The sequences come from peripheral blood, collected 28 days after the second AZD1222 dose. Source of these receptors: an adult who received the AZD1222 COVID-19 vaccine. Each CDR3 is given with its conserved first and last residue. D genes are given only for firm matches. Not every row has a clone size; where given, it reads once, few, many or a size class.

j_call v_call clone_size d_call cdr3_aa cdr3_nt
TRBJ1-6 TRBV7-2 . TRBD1 CASSQGATYNSPLHF TGTGCCAGCAGTCAGGGGGCCACCTATAATTCACCCCTCCACTTT
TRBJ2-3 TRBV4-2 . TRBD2 CASSQDPSGTSTDTQYF TGTGCCAGCAGCCAAGATCCTAGCGGGACTAGCACAGATACGCAGTATTTT
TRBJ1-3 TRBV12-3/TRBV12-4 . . CATANTGTPLF TGTGCCACCGCAAACACCGGGACACCCCTTTTT
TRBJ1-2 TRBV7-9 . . CASSLIPDYGYTF TGTGCCAGCAGCTTAATACCGGATTATGGCTACACCTTC
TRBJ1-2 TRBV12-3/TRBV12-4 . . CASHGAMYYGYTF TGTGCCAGCCACGGGGCGATGTACTATGGCTACACCTTC
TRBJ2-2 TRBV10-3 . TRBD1 CAITATGLDGELFF TGTGCCATCACCGCGACAGGGTTAGACGGGGAGCTGTTTTTT
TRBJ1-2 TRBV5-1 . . CASSPDLNGGYTF TGCGCCAGCAGCCCGGATTTAAACGGGGGCTACACCTTC
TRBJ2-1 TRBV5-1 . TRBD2 CASSFAGGLYSYNEQFF TGCGCCAGCAGTTTTGCGGGGGGACTATACTCCTACAATGAGCAGTTCTTC
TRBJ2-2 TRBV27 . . CASSYRDTGELFF TGTGCCAGCAGTTACCGTGACACCGGGGAGCTGTTTTTT
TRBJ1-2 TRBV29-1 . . CSVEVERTDYGYTF TGCAGCGTTGAAGTTGAGAGGACGGACTATGGCTACACCTTC
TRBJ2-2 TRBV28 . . CASSFGQNSYTGELFF TGTGCCAGCAGTTTTGGGCAGAATTCGTACACCGGGGAGCTGTTTTTT
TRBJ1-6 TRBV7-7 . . CASSSTPGTQNSPLHF TGTGCCAGCAGCTCAACCCCCGGGACCCAAAATTCACCCCTCCACTTT
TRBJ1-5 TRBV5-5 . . CASSHERSQPQHF TGTGCCAGCAGCCATGAGAGAAGTCAGCCCCAGCATTTT
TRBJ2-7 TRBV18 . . CASSPGNPGSYEQYF TGTGCCAGCTCACCAGGTAATCCAGGATCCTACGAGCAGTACTTC
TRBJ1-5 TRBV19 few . CASSIQGGQPQHF TGTGCCAGTAGTATCCAGGGAGGTCAGCCCCAGCATTTT
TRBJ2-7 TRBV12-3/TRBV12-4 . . CASRLGTEYEQYF TGTGCCAGCAGACTCGGGACTGAATACGAGCAGTACTTC
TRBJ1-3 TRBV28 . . CASSLGGRDTIYF TGTGCCAGCAGTCTTGGGGGGCGGGACACCATATATTTT
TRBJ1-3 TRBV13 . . CASSFQSGNTIYF TGTGCCAGCAGCTTTCAGTCTGGAAACACCATATATTTT
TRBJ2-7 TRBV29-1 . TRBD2 CSVESLGLAGDRQYF TGCAGCGTTGAGTCGTTAGGACTAGCGGGAGATAGGCAGTACTTC
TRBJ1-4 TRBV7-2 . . CASSQPEAGKLFF TGTGCCAGCAGCCAACCCGAGGCGGGAAAACTGTTTTTT
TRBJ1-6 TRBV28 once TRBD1 CASSSWTGAQASPLHF TGTGCCAGCAGTTCCTGGACAGGGGCCCAAGCTTCACCCCTCCACTTT
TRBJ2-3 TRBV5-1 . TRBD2 CASSALAGADTQYF TGCGCCAGCAGCGCCTTAGCGGGGGCAGATACGCAGTATTTT
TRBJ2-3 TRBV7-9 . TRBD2 CASSPRTSMDTQYF TGTGCCAGCAGCCCCAGGACTAGCATGGATACGCAGTATTTT
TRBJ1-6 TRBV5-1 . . CASSPWGGAGSPLHF TGCGCCAGCAGCCCTTGGGGGGGGGCAGGTTCACCCCTCCACTTT
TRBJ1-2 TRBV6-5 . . CASTGGRGGYTF TGTGCCAGCACCGGTGGGCGGGGTGGCTACACCTTC
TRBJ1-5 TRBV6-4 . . CASWGTGRFNQPQHF TGTGCCAGCTGGGGAACAGGGAGATTCAATCAGCCCCAGCATTTT
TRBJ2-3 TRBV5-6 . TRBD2 CASSLAASGGFRTDTQYF TGTGCCAGCAGCTTGGCTGCTAGCGGGGGCTTCCGCACAGATACGCAGTATTTT
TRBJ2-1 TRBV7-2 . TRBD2 CASSAPGLAGGHNEQFF TGTGCCAGCAGCGCGCCGGGACTAGCGGGAGGCCACAATGAGCAGTTCTTC
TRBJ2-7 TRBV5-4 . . CASSHLGYEQYF TGTGCCAGCAGCCATCTCGGCTACGAGCAGTACTTC
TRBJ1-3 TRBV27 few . CASSLKEPGNTIYF TGTGCCAGCAGTTTAAAGGAGCCTGGAAACACCATATATTTT
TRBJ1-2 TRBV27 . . CASSLGISLSYTF TGTGCCAGCAGTTTGGGGATTTCTCTGAGCTACACCTTC
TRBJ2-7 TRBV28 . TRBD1 CASSLDYLRDRVHEQYF TGTGCCAGCAGTTTGGACTACCTCCGGGACAGGGTTCACGAGCAGTACTTC
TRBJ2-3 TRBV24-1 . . CATSDFPQGTSDTQYF TGTGCCACCAGTGATTTCCCCCAGGGGACCTCGGATACGCAGTATTTT
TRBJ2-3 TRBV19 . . CASNLGREADTQYF TGTGCCAGTAATCTTGGCAGGGAGGCAGATACGCAGTATTTT
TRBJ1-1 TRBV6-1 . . CASSDVVGMNTEAFF TGTGCCAGCAGTGATGTGGTCGGTATGAACACTGAAGCTTTCTTT
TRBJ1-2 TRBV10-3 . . CAISEGRIFRGANYGYTF TGTGCCATCAGTGAGGGCCGAATTTTCCGAGGTGCTAACTATGGCTACACCTTC
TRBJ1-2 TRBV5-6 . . CASSLGRVFGYTF TGTGCCAGCAGCTTGGGTAGGGTCTTTGGCTACACCTTC
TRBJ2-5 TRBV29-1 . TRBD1 CSVPAGGETQYF TGCAGCGTCCCCGCAGGGGGAGAGACCCAGTACTTC
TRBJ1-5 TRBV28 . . CASSRHGDQPQHF TGTGCCAGCAGCCGACATGGGGATCAGCCCCAGCATTTT
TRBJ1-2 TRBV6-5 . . CASSYSGGGYGYTF TGTGCCAGCAGTTACTCGGGGGGAGGCTATGGCTACACCTTC
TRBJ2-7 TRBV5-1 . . CASSGQGYEQYF TGCGCCAGCAGCGGGCAGGGATACGAGCAGTACTTC
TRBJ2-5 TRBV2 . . CASRKDIGETQYF TGTGCCAGCAGGAAGGACATAGGGGAGACCCAGTACTTC
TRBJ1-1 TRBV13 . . CASSLGGVYEAFF TGTGCCAGCAGCTTAGGGGGGGTCTATGAAGCTTTCTTT
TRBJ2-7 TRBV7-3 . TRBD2 CASSSSGLNYEQYF TGTGCCAGCAGCTCTAGCGGGTTGAACTACGAGCAGTACTTC
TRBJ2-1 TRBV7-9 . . CASSPFPGGALHEQFF TGTGCCAGCAGCCCCTTTCCCGGCGGGGCTCTACATGAGCAGTTCTTC
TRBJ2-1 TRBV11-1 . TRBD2 CASSKDGAGGYNEQFF TGTGCCAGCAGCAAAGACGGGGCGGGAGGATACAATGAGCAGTTCTTC
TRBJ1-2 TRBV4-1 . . CASSPLPSQGNYGYTF TGCGCCAGCAGCCCCTTACCCTCCCAGGGTAACTATGGCTACACCTTC
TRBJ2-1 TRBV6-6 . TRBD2 CASTRGNGGGARNEQFF TGTGCCAGCACTCGAGGAAATGGCGGGGGGGCGAGGAATGAGCAGTTCTTC
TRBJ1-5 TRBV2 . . CASNEGNSNQPQHF TGTGCCAGCAACGAGGGGAATAGCAATCAGCCCCAGCATTTT
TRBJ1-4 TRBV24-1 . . CATSDSSAGGANEKLFF TGTGCCACCAGTGATTCTTCGGCGGGGGGAGCTAATGAAAAACTGTTTTTT